This T cell receptor beta chain was captured by sequencing in a study of blood T cell repertoires in COVID-19. Study as a whole: Collection of acute and convalescent COVID-19 samples took place in the United States, Italy and Spain. The cDNA or gDNA used as material had been derived from T cells, B-cell-depleted T cells, or PBMCs.

The CDR3 is 14 residues long. Germline V gene lookup returns CDR1 SGDLS and CDR2 YYNGEE. Trimming at V came to 3 bases and at J to 7 bases, leaving 6 bases not matched to a gene. How the authors handled the data: From reference gene primer amplification, estimates of nucleated cell counts were derived. TCRdb's copy holds only in-frame clones and misses some; the assay was immunoSEQ multiplex PCR. That table gives V, J and clone size, and the DNA gave D and trimming. Among around 99,000 clones, approximately 87% were seen once, and the ten largest hold 15% to 20%. This rearrangement joins TRBV9 to TRBJ1-4; 7 bases line up with TRBD1. Sequencing was done on a sample of peripheral blood. The source is a woman in her sixties or seventies with acute or convalescent COVID-19. The CDR3 coding sequence is TGTGCCAGCAGCGCCGGACAGGTCGGTGAAAAACTGTTTTTT. Protein: CASSAGQVGEKLFF.